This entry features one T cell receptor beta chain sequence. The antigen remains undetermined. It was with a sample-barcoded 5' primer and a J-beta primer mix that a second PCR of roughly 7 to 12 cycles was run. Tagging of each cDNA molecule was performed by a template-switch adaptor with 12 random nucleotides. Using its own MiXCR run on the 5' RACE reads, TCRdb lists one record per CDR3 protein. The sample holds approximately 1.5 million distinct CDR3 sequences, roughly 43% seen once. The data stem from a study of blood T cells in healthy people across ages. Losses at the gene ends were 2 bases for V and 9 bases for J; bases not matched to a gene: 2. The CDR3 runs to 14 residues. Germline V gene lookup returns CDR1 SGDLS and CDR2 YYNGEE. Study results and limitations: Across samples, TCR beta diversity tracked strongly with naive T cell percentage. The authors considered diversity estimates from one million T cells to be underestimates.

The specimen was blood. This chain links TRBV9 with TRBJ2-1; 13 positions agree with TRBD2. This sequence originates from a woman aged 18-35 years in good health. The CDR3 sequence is CASSVGTSGTEQFF. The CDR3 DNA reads TGTGCCAGCAGCGTCGGGACTAGCGGGACTGAGCAGTTCTTC. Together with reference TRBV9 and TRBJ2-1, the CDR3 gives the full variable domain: DSGVTQTPKHLITATGQRVTLRCSPRSGDLSVYWYQQSLDQGLQFLIQYYNGEERAKGNILERFSAQQFPDLHSELNLSSLELGDSALYFCASSVGTSGTEQFFGPGTRLTVL.